This T cell receptor beta chain was identified in a study of blood T cell repertoires in COVID-19. Across the study: The United States, Italy and Spain provided the acute and convalescent COVID-19 samples.

The table came from immunoSEQ multiplex PCR; TCRdb's copy has only in-frame clones and leaves some out. The table includes about 160,000 clones, over 80% detected once. The CDR3 has 14 amino acids. V dropped 6 bases and J dropped 4 bases, with 12 bases sitting between them. Germline CDR1 and CDR2: MNHEY and SVGEGT. The source is a man aged 30 to 45 with COVID-19, enrolled during active disease. The V and J genes are TRBV6-2 or TRBV6-3 and TRBJ1-4; D might be TRBD1 (6 bases). Source material: peripheral blood. CDR3 bases: TGTGCCAGCAGACCTCAGGGGATTAATGAAAAACTGTTTTTT. This codes for CASRPQGINEKLFF.